The 11 T cell receptor beta chains listed next were all sequenced from one sample in a study of T cell repertoires in cytomegalovirus infection. A single record per CDR3 protein comes from TCRdb applying MiXCR to the reads. Of some 440,000 distinct CDR3 sequences detected, 31% appear once; the ten largest clones hold roughly an eighth. Sequencing was carried out using PBMCs. The receptor set was obtained from a human donor in good health (CMV status not recorded). Some clones in this sample may be carry-over from other donors' samples.

The chain uses TRBV6-1 and TRBJ2-5; D unclear. The V and J ends lost 8 bases and 4 bases respectively, with 17 bases between them. Per the germline V gene, CDR1 is MNHNS and CDR2 is SASEGT. The CDR3 sequence is 14 residues long. DNA of the CDR3: TGTGCCAGCGCTGACGGTCGGGCCGGAGAGACCCAGTACTTC. Residues: CASADGRAGETQYF.

The rearrangement uses TRBV10-3 and TRBJ2-2, with D tentatively TRBD1 (6 bases). CDR3 length equals 18 residues. V shed 3 bases and J shed 2 bases, with 19 bases lying between them. Germline CDR1 reads ENHRY; CDR2 reads SYGVKD. In nucleotides, the CDR3 is TGTGCCATCAGTGACCCCGGGGCAGGGGCACTAAACACCGGGGAGCTGTTTTTT. Its translation: CAISDPGAGALNTGELFF.

This clonotype was detected once. This sequence joins TRBV12-3 or TRBV12-4 and TRBJ2-1; no definite D call. The ends were cut back, 5 bases at V and 12 bases at J, with 14 bases in the middle. There are 12 residues in the CDR3. CDR3 nucleotides: TGTGCCAGCAGTCCTGCAGGTCATGGGCAGTTCTTC. It specifies CASSPAGHGQFF.

The J gene is TRBJ2-5, the V gene TRBV6-5, with D possibly matching TRBD2 (6 bases). Trimming took 4 bases from V and 7 from J, leaving 16 bases between them. The length of the CDR3 is 14 residues. CDR1 and CDR2 (germline): MNHEY, SVGAGI. The CDR3 nucleotides read TGTGCCAGCAGTTCGACTAGTCCTCCCGGGACCCAGTACTTC. This encodes CASSSTSPPGTQYF.

This clonotype occurred a few times. The chain uses TRBV2 and TRBJ2-3; the D is unclear. The V and J ends lost 2 bases and 6 bases respectively, with 21 bases between them. Germline values: CDR1 SNHLY, CDR2 FYNNEI. CDR3 length: 17 amino acids. Here the CDR3 reads CASSENPRRVLGDTQYF. For the CDR3, the DNA is TGTGCCAGCAGTGAAAATCCCCGCAGAGTCCTAGGGGATACGCAGTATTTT.

The chain links TRBV6-6 to TRBJ2-3; 8 nucleotides align to TRBD1. This CDR3 spans 11 amino acids. V dropped 10 bases and J dropped 9; count of bases not matched to a gene: 6. Looked up from germline, CDR1 is MNHNY and CDR2 is SVGAGI (reference sequence). The chain's CDR3 is CAISRQGTQYF. DNA for the CDR3: TGTGCCATCAGCCGACAGGGGACGCAGTATTTT.

This clonotype appeared many times. The chain employs TRBV7-8 and TRBJ1-2; D unresolved. The germline V gene has CDR1 SGHVS and CDR2 FQNEAQ. This CDR3 has 12 amino acids. Between the trimmed V and J ends, which lost 4 bases and 3 bases, there was a span of 6 bases. This CDR3 is CASSSTDYGYTF. DNA of the CDR3: TGTGCCAGCAGCTCGACGGACTATGGCTACACCTTC.

V and J are TRBV6-8 and TRBJ1-2; D ambiguous. The ends were cut back, 5 bases at V and 5 bases at J, with 12 bases in the middle. This CDR3 has 13 residues. Germline V gene lookup returns CDR1 MNHGY and CDR2 SAAAGT. The CDR3 DNA follows: TGTGCCAGCAGTCCTACAGAGTCTTATGGCTACACCTTC. This codes for CASSPTESYGYTF.

The rearrangement joins TRBV7-2 to TRBJ1-5; 9 nucleotides match TRBD1. Germline-derived CDR1 and CDR2 are SGHTA and FQGNSA. The CDR3 is made up of 16 amino acids. V lost 2 bases to trimming and J lost 6 bases; unmatched junction nucleotides: 8. CDR3 DNA sequence: TGTGCCAGCAGCTTAACAGGGGGCGGTTTCATTCAGCCCCAGCATTTT. Its translation: CASSLTGGGFIQPQHF.

This clonotype was counted a few times. V usage is TRBV7-3 and J usage is TRBJ1-1, with 7 bases fitting TRBD1. The CDR3 is 16 residues long. The J segment lost 2 bases and the V segment lost 0 bases, leaving 6 bases of the junction unmatched. CDR1 SGHTA and CDR2 FQGTGA come from the germline V gene. DNA of the CDR3: TGTGCCAGCAGCTTAACGCGGACAGGATTAAACACTGAAGCTTTCTTT. Its protein is CASSLTRTGLNTEAFF.

The chain is built from TRBV6-1 and TRBJ2-3, with D possibly TRBD1 on 5 matching bases. CDR1 and CDR2 from the germline V gene are MNHNS and SASEGT. Trimming removed 10 bases at V and 6 bases at J, with 35 bases between. The CDR3 runs to 19 residues. The CDR3: CAIKPLKDIMGFKGDTQYF. In DNA form, the CDR3 reads TGTGCCATCAAGCCCCTTAAGGATATCATGGGATTTAAGGGGGATACGCAGTATTTT.